A single sample is the source of the 15 T cell receptor beta chains below, sequenced in a study of blood T cells in healthy people across ages (dated by TCRdb to 2013 to 2016). Library preparation employed 5' RACE. TCRdb shows the sequencer as Illumina HiSeq 2500. A second PCR of roughly 7 to 12 cycles was run with a J-beta primer mix and a sample-barcoded 5' primer. The public sequencing data were trimmed at Q25 with fastp and processed into clonotypes with MiXCR by TCRdb, which kept only in-frame beta chains. Each CDR3 protein gets just one entry, which takes the most common genes and DNA from the rows behind it. The sample contains about 720,000 distinct CDR3 sequences, approximately 22% of them found a single time. Around a fifth of the sample lies in the top ten. The sequencing sample was made of blood. These TCRs come from a man aged 70 or older in good health.

The chain couples TRBV25-1 to TRBJ2-2, with D perhaps matching TRBD2 (5 bases). The CDR3 consists of 17 residues. V was pared by 0 bases and J by 5 bases, with 16 bases between. Per the germline V gene, CDR1 is MGHDK and CDR2 is SYGVNS. CDR3 in DNA: TGTGCCAGCAGTGAATACGAGGGCGGCCCCAGGACCGGGGAGCTGTTTTTT. It is translated as CASSEYEGGPRTGELFF.

There are a few counts of this clonotype. The CDR3 here is CASSSGVDWGYTF. The DNA for the CDR3 is TGCGCCAGCAGCTCCGGGGTCGACTGGGGCTACACCTTC. The genes are TRBV5-1 and TRBJ1-2, with D uncertain. This CDR3 comprises 13 residues. CDR1 and CDR2 from the germline V gene are SGHRS and YFSETQ. The germline V and J ends were trimmed by 3 bases and 8 bases, with 14 bases remaining between them.

The V gene is TRBV5-8, the J gene TRBJ1-2; D is unclear. CDR3 length: 12 amino acids. CDR1 SGHTS and CDR2 YDEGEE come from the germline V gene. Trimming took 0 bases from V and 8 from J, leaving 8 bases between them. CDR3 coding DNA: TGTGCCAGCAGCTTGGAGACTTCGGGCTACACCTTC. It codes for CASSLETSGYTF.

The chain has TRBV19 and TRBJ2-2; D is unclear. Trimming took off 1 base at V and 8 bases at J, with 11 bases between the two ends. CDR1 is LNHDA, CDR2 SQIVND, per germline (reference sequence). This CDR3 comprises 14 residues. DNA for the CDR3: TGTGCCAGTAGTATAGGCGCCGGAAAAGGGGAGCTGTTTTTT. It specifies CASSIGAGKGELFF.

This clonotype was detected ten times or more. The V call is TRBV20-1, the J call TRBJ2-4; a possible D gene is TRBD2 (6 bases). The CDR3 contains 11 residues. Trimming took off 6 bases at V and 7 bases at J, with 10 bases between the two ends. Per germline, CDR1 DFQATT and CDR2 SNEGSKA (reference sequence). The CDR3 nucleotides read TGCAGTGCCCGGAGCGGGAACATTCAGTACTTC. Its translation is CSARSGNIQYF.

As regards this clonotype: Germline and junction disagree at one end, which may indicate a read error. The V gene is TRBV12-3 or TRBV12-4, the J gene TRBJ2-3, with 9 bases matching TRBD2. CDR3 length: 16 amino acids. In nucleotides, the CDR3 is TGTGCCAGCAGTCCTGTACTAGCGGGCGTGAAAGATGCGCAGTATTTT. Translating it yields CASSPVLAGVKDAQYF.

Turning to this clonotype: A junction end diverges from the germline sequence, so it may reflect a read error. The J gene is TRBJ1-2, the V gene TRBV3-1, with a weak D call TRBD1 (5 bases). The CDR3 length is 14 residues. Germline assignment: CDR1 LGHDT and CDR2 YNNKEL (reference sequence). Here the CDR3 reads CASSQISQGGGYTF. The DNA for the CDR3 is TGTGCCAGCAGCCAAATTAGTCAGGGTGGTGGCTACACCTTT.

The rearrangement uses TRBV25-1 and TRBJ1-1; TRBD1 matches 7 bases. V lost 9 bases, J lost 5 bases, and 18 bases stayed unmatched. Per germline, CDR1 MGHDK and CDR2 SYGVNS. This CDR3 is built from 16 residues. The CDR3 region has the DNA TGTGCCAGTACAACTTGGGGAGACAGGGAACGGACTGAAGCTTTCTTT. Translating it yields CASTTWGDRERTEAFF.

The chain links TRBV12-3 or TRBV12-4 to TRBJ2-3, with 8 bases matching TRBD1. V shed 4 bases and J 3 bases; nucleotides not matched to a gene: 9. This CDR3 is built from 16 residues. The CDR3 DNA reads as TGTGCCAGCAGTTCGACAGGGGATTTTAGAACAGATACGCAGTATTTT. It yields the protein CASSSTGDFRTDTQYF.

The CDR3 loop is CAWSVPGSDQPQHF. The CDR3 DNA sequence: TGTGCCTGGAGTGTACCGGGATCGGATCAGCCCCAGCATTTT. The chain recombines TRBV30 with TRBJ1-5; D is undetermined. The ends were cut back, 0 bases at V and 5 bases at J, with 11 bases in the middle. The germline V gene has CDR1 GTSNPN and CDR2 SVGIG (reference sequence). The CDR3 runs to 14 residues. The full variable domain, with the rest looked up from reference TRBV30 and TRBJ1-5, is SQTIHQWPATLVQPVGSPLSLECTVEGTSNPNLYWYRQAAGRGLQLLFYSVGIGQISSEVPQNLSASRPQDRQFILSSKKLLLSDSGFYLCAWSVPGSDQPQHFGDGTRLSIL.

This chain joins TRBV6-5 and TRBJ2-5; maybe TRBD2 (5 bases). The J call may not be correct, given that the DNA end is closer to TRBJ2-1. The CDR3 has 17 amino acids. CDR1 and CDR2 (germline): MNHEY, SVGAGI. The CDR3 DNA sequence: TGTGCCAGCAGTTATATTCCCCGGCTAGCCTTCTCTGGTGAGCAGTTCTTC. Translation gives CASSYIPRLAFSGEQFF.

This clonotype was detected a few times. The chain links TRBV28 to TRBJ1-5, with a weak D call TRBD1 (5 bases). Germline CDR1 and CDR2: MDHEN and SYDVKM. Trimming removed 6 bases at V and 5 bases at J, with 20 bases between. This CDR3 is built from 16 residues. As DNA, the CDR3 is TGTGCCAGCAGGGACCGAGCACGGCAACAGGATCAGCCCCAGCATTTT. Amino acid sequence: CASRDRARQQDQPQHF.

This chain uses TRBV5-7 with TRBJ1-4, with D hard to call. TRBV5-7 is designated an ORF whose function remains uncertain. Trimming stripped 3 bases from V and 8 bases from J, with 20 bases between. This CDR3 spans 16 amino acids. CDR3 in DNA: TGTGCCAGCAGCTCCGGCCCGGGCCAGACGAGGGAAAAACTGTTTTTT. Encoded protein: CASSSGPGQTREKLFF.

In regard to this clonotype: A much bigger clone sits one base away, suggesting this may be a read error. The V gene is TRBV9, the J gene TRBJ2-4; possibly TRBD1 or TRBD2 for D (5 bases each). Deletions cut 2 bases from V and 0 bases from J, with 18 bases between. Germline CDR1 reads SGDLS; CDR2 reads YYNGEE. The CDR3 has 18 amino acids. CDR3 residues: CASSVGPTTAIAKNIQYF. The CDR3 DNA sequence: TGTGCCAGCAGCGTGGGACCGACTACAGCGATAGCCAAAAACATTCAGTACTTC.

Only a few counts were recorded for this clonotype. This chain uses TRBV9 with TRBJ2-5, with 11 positions matching TRBD2. The DNA end favors TRBJ2-1, so the J call may be wrong. This CDR3 is built from 16 residues. Germline loops: CDR1 SGDLS, CDR2 YYNGEE. In nucleotides, the CDR3 is TGTGCCAGCAGCCCCCGTGCACTAGCGGGAGTATATGAGCAGTTCTTC. Amino acid sequence: CASSPRALAGVYEQFF.